These T cell receptor beta chains were read from a single sample in a study of T-cell memory formation after mild COVID-19. TCRdb passed the 5' RACE reads through MiXCR, listing each CDR3 protein once. Here the sample spans under 250,000 distinct CDR3 sequences, about 16% being singletons. The sequencing sample was made of PBMCs or a T cell subset sorted from them (not recorded which). These receptors were obtained from an adult woman who had mild COVID-19 (a few samples of this study predate the infection). Cell type and time point are not known. Both conserved end residues are trimmed from each CDR3. Each record gives: V gene, CDR3 protein.

v_call: TRBV3-1
cdr3_aa: ASSQGWTVGGYT

v_call: TRBV7-9
cdr3_aa: ASSLSPSGSSGNTIY

v_call: TRBV6-5
cdr3_aa: ASRRNQGIGDTQY

v_call: TRBV6-1
cdr3_aa: ASQKNRVEMNTEAF

v_call: TRBV20-1
cdr3_aa: SAFRGSSQH

v_call: TRBV12-3/TRBV12-4
cdr3_aa: ASSPPGLAGHTDTQY

v_call: TRBV29-1
cdr3_aa: SVEELGQGFRANVLT

v_call: TRBV10-3
cdr3_aa: AISEAGSGGRNEQF

v_call: TRBV7-9
cdr3_aa: ASSPGHLEQF

v_call: TRBV20-1
cdr3_aa: SASSAADTQY

v_call: TRBV20-1
cdr3_aa: SARFPSSYEQY

v_call: TRBV7-2
cdr3_aa: ASSRKRLAALSTGELF

v_call: TRBV30
cdr3_aa: AWSTGANSNEQF

v_call: TRBV18
cdr3_aa: ASSTGTRETQY

v_call: TRBV19
cdr3_aa: ASSIQGTNTGELF

v_call: TRBV18
cdr3_aa: ASSPGQASSGANVLT

v_call: TRBV4-1
cdr3_aa: ASSQDPSGGTYNEQF

v_call: TRBV15
cdr3_aa: ATSRGNSGNTIY

v_call: TRBV7-3
cdr3_aa: ASSLDRGLGEAF

v_call: TRBV12-3/TRBV12-4
cdr3_aa: ASRLTGQGPYEQY

v_call: TRBV24-1
cdr3_aa: ATSDPRQSLYEQY

v_call: TRBV5-6
cdr3_aa: ASTPGGGLSNYGYT

v_call: TRBV12-3/TRBV12-4
cdr3_aa: ASSLPDRADGYT

v_call: TRBV6-5
cdr3_aa: ASRKFDSYGYT